There are many counts of the clone carrying this T cell receptor beta chain. Germline V gene sequence: CDR1 SGHTS, CDR2 YDEGEE. CDR3 length: 13 amino acids. V was pared by 3 bases and J by 4 bases, with 8 bases between. The sample is drawn from a study of T cells in Graves' hyperthyroidism and ophthalmopathy. The source material, RNA transcripts, was used to amplify TCR beta CDR3 regions. The HTBI primer set drove a first-round RT-PCR of the TCR CDR3. TCRdb re-analysed the multiplex PCR reads in MiXCR, keeping a single row per CDR3 protein. The sample includes some 550,000 distinct CDR3 sequences, more than 15% seen only once; the top ten take 2.5% to 4%.

The sequence derives from a woman aged 40-49 years with Graves' ophthalmopathy. The sample comprised blood. J is TRBJ1-3 and V is TRBV5-8; the D is unclear. CDR3 in amino acids: CASSSTVGNTIYF. The CDR3 nucleotides are TGTGCCAGCAGCTCGACTGTAGGAAACACCATATATTTT.